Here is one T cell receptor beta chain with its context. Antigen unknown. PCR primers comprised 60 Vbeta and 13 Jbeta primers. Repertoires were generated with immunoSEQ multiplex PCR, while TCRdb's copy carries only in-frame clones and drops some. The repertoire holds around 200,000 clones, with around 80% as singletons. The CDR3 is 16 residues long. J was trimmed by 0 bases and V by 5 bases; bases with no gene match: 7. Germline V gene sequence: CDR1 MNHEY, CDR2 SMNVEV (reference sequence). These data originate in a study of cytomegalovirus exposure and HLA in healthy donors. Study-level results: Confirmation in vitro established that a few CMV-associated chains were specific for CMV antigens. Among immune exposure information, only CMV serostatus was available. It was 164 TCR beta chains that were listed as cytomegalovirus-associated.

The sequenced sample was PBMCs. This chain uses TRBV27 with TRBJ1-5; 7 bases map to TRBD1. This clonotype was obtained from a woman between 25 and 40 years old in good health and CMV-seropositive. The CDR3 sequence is CASSASTGNSNQPQHF. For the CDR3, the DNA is TGTGCCAGCAGTGCCTCGACAGGGAATAGCAATCAGCCCCAGCATTTT.